The 15 T cell receptor beta chains in this list originate from one sample, sequenced in a study of control samples from healthy donors and cancer patients. Clones were read by immunoSEQ multiplex PCR, and TCRdb kept only the in-frame ones, dropping some. The sample has roughly 120,000 clones, roughly 95% seen once. Sequenced input: blood. Every receptor here comes from a man between 25 and 39 years old in good health.

The rearrangement links TRBV24-1 to TRBJ2-2; D gene ambiguous. The length of the CDR3 is 16 residues. The V and J ends lost 2 bases and 3 bases respectively, with 12 bases between them. CDR1 is KGHDR and CDR2 is SFDVKD in the germline V gene. The CDR3 loop is CATSDSVTPYTGELFF. Here the CDR3 DNA reads TGTGCCACCAGTGATTCAGTGACGCCTTACACCGGGGAGCTGTTTTTT.

The chain combines TRBV7-9 with TRBJ1-1; D is undetermined. CDR3 size: 15 residues. The germline V and J ends were trimmed by 6 bases and 3 bases, with 17 bases remaining between them. Per germline, CDR1 SEHNR and CDR2 FQNEAQ (reference sequence). The CDR3 reads CASRNGLSRDTEAFF. The CDR3 DNA reads as TGTGCCAGCAGGAACGGGTTGTCCCGGGACACTGAAGCTTTCTTT.

The V gene is TRBV3-1 (or the pseudogene TRBV3-2), the J gene TRBJ2-1, with 8 bases that match TRBD2. Per the germline V gene, CDR1 is LGHDT and CDR2 is YNNKEL (reference sequence). Trimming removed 6 bases from V and 4 bases from J; junction bases left unmatched: 8. This CDR3 has 15 amino acids. As DNA, the CDR3 is TGTGCCAGCAGTTCCCGGGGGGGCCGATACAATGAGCAGTTCTTC. This sequence encodes CASSSRGGRYNEQFF.

The chain couples TRBV10-3 to TRBJ2-7; D perhaps matches TRBD1 (5 bases). V lost 3 bases, J lost 0 bases, and 12 bases lay in between. Looked up from germline, CDR1 is ENHRY and CDR2 is SYGVKD. This CDR3 contains 15 residues. DNA of the CDR3: TGTGCCATCAGTGACCCCAAACAGGTCTCCTACGAGCAGTACTTC. Translated: CAISDPKQVSYEQYF.

The V call is TRBV29-1, the J call TRBJ2-7; TRBD1 agrees at 10 bases. The trim removed 2 bases at V and 4 bases at J, leaving 8 bases unmatched. CDR3 length: 15 amino acids. Germline CDR1 and CDR2: SQVTM and ANQGSEA. The CDR3 is CSVELRTGGSYEQYF. The DNA of the CDR3 is TGCAGCGTTGAATTGAGGACAGGGGGTTCTTACGAGCAGTACTTC.

This clone has more than one count but fewer than ten. The chain has TRBV7-6 and TRBJ1-1; TRBD1 is a possible D gene (5 bases). The germline gives CDR1 SGHVS, CDR2 FNYEAQ. V lost 4 bases and J 4 bases, leaving 10 bases between the germline ends. The CDR3 consists of 13 residues. CDR3 loop: CASSYAGGTEAFF. In DNA form, the CDR3 reads TGTGCCAGCAGCTACGCCGGGGGCACTGAAGCTTTCTTT.

V usage is TRBV2 and J usage is TRBJ2-5; TRBD2 matches 14 bases. CDR3 length: 16 residues. Looked up from germline, CDR1 is SNHLY and CDR2 is FYNNEI. V lost 5 bases, J lost 5 bases, and 7 bases stayed unmatched. CDR3 coding DNA: TGTGCCAGCAGTCCATCGGGACTAGCGGGGGTTGAGACCCAGTACTTC. Its protein product is CASSPSGLAGVETQYF.

The rearrangement joins TRBV29-1 to TRBJ2-7, with TRBD1 matching 9 bases. The junction had 7 bases not matched to a gene; V was cut back by 4 bases and J by 6 bases. The germline V gene has CDR1 SQVTM and CDR2 ANQGSEA. The CDR3 runs to 13 residues. In DNA form, the CDR3 reads TGCAGCGTTGTGGGACAGGGACTTGTCGAGCAGTACTTC. It yields the protein CSVVGQGLVEQYF.

This chain uses TRBV5-1 with TRBJ2-5; tentatively, D is TRBD1 (6 bases). The length of the CDR3 is 14 residues. V gave up 4 bases and J gave up 5 bases, with 15 bases separating them. Per germline, CDR1 SGHRS and CDR2 YFSETQ. CDR3 region: CASSARQDAETQYF. The CDR3 DNA reads TGCGCCAGCAGCGCACGACAGGACGCGGAGACCCAGTACTTC.

The V call is TRBV5-1, the J call TRBJ1-2; D might be TRBD1 (6 bases). CDR1 and CDR2 from the germline V gene are SGHRS and YFSETQ. The CDR3 contains 14 residues. Between the trimmed V and J ends, which lost 4 bases and 2 bases, there was a span of 12 bases. The CDR3 DNA sequence: TGCGCCAGCAGCCCCGGACAGCCAAACTATGGCTACACCTTC. Its protein is CASSPGQPNYGYTF. The variable domain in full, completed from reference TRBV5-1 and TRBJ1-2, reads KAGVTQTPRYLIKTRGQQVTLSCSPISGHRSVSWYQQTPGQGLQFLFEYFSETQRNKGNFPGRFSGRQFSNSRSEMNVSTLELGDSALYLCASSPGQPNYGYTFGSGTRLTVV.

The J gene is TRBJ1-1, the V gene TRBV5-1, with no clear D. V shed 1 base and J shed 1 base, with 8 bases lying between them. From germline, CDR1 is SGHRS and CDR2 YFSETQ. This CDR3 has 14 amino acids. CDR3 DNA: TGCGCCAGCAGCTTGCAGCCTCCGAACACTGAAGCTTTCTTT. Translated, it gives CASSLQPPNTEAFF.

The chain couples TRBV27 to TRBJ2-7, with no clear D. V lost 4 bases and J 2 bases, leaving 9 bases between the germline ends. This CDR3 contains 13 residues. Germline V gives CDR1 MNHEY, CDR2 SMNVEV (reference sequence). The CDR3 coding sequence is TGTGCCAGCAGTTCTCTGAGCGCCTACGAGCAGTACTTC. Encoded protein: CASSSLSAYEQYF.

The chain joins TRBV18 to TRBJ1-1; D unclear. The CDR3 is made up of 14 amino acids. Germline V gene data show CDR1 as KGHSH and CDR2 as LQKENI. Trimming left V 3 bases short and J 5 bases short, with 13 bases between. This CDR3 is CASSPSRVRTEAFF. CDR3 DNA: TGTGCCAGCTCACCGTCCCGGGTGCGGACTGAAGCTTTCTTT. The variable domain in full, completed from reference TRBV18 and TRBJ1-1, reads NAGVMQNPRHLVRRRGQEARLRCSPMKGHSHVYWYRQLPEEGLKFMVYLQKENIIDESGMPKERFSAEFPKEGPSILRIQQVVRGDSAAYFCASSPSRVRTEAFFGQGTRLTVV.

This chain connects TRBV6-6 to TRBJ2-7, with a possible D match to TRBD1 (5 bases). This CDR3 has 14 amino acids. Trimming took off 0 bases at V and 5 bases at J, with 11 bases between the two ends. Germline V gene lookup returns CDR1 MNHNY and CDR2 SVGAGI (reference sequence). The CDR3: CASSYSSRENEQYF. The CDR3 DNA is TGTGCCAGCAGTTACTCGAGCAGGGAAAACGAGCAGTACTTC.

This clone came up once. As DNA, the CDR3 is TGTGCCAGCAGCTTAGAGGGGTTTGGCAATCAGCCCCAGCATTTT. This sequence encodes CASSLEGFGNQPQHF. This rearrangement joins TRBV7-2 to TRBJ1-5, with TRBD1 as a possible D gene (5 bases). With 1 base removed from V and 2 bases from J, the gap between germline ends came to 9 bases. From germline, CDR1 is SGHTA and CDR2 FQGNSA. CDR3 length: 15 residues.